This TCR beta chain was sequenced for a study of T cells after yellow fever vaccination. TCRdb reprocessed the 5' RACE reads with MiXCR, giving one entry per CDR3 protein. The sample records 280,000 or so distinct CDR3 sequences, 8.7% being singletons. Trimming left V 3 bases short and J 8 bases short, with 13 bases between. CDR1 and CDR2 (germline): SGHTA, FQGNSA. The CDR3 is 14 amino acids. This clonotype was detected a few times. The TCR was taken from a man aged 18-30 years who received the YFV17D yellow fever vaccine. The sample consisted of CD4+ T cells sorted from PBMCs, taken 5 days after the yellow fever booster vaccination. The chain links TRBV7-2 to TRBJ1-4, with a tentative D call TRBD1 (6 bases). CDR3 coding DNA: TGTGCCAGCAGCTTCGCAGGGGCGGCAGAAAAACTGTTTTTT. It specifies CASSFAGAAEKLFF. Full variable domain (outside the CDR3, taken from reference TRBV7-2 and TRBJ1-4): GAGVSQSPSNKVTEKGKDVELRCDPISGHTALYWYRQSLGQGLEFLIYFQGNSAPDKSGLPSDRFSAERTGGSVSTLTIQRTQQEDSAVYLCASSFAGAAEKLFFGSGTQLSVL.